The rows below give T cell receptor beta chains drawn from one sample of a study of OX40 agonist ivuxolimab in advanced cancers. The data were produced by immunoSEQ multiplex PCR, yet TCRdb's version contains in-frame clones alone and is incomplete. The data show approximately 82,000 clones, 80% to 90% seen once. The source was CD4+ or CD8+ T cells sorted from blood, collected in a trial of the OX40 agonist ivuxolimab. The receptors stem from an adult with an advanced solid tumor such as melanoma, head and neck, liver or kidney cancer. CDR3s leave out the opening cysteine and the closing phenylalanine or tryptophan. D genes are given only for firm matches.

V gene: TRBV4-1; D gene: TRBD1; J gene: TRBJ1-1; CDR3 protein: ASSTSKGQGAMNTEAF
V gene: TRBV5-1; D gene: TRBD1; J gene: TRBJ2-5; CDR3 protein: ASSLGGGLETQY
V gene: TRBV6-5; D gene: .; J gene: TRBJ1-4; CDR3 protein: ASSLSLEEKLF
V gene: TRBV29-1; D gene: TRBD1; J gene: TRBJ1-2; CDR3 protein: SVIPEQGSNYGYT
V gene: TRBV5-1; D gene: .; J gene: TRBJ2-7; CDR3 protein: ASSPGPGYEQY
V gene: TRBV18; D gene: TRBD2; J gene: TRBJ2-3; CDR3 protein: ASSLRTSGSADTQY
V gene: TRBV5-1; D gene: .; J gene: TRBJ2-5; CDR3 protein: ASSSGARAETQY
V gene: TRBV5-1; D gene: TRBD2; J gene: TRBJ2-5; CDR3 protein: ASSFGLAGSQETQY
V gene: TRBV28; D gene: TRBD2; J gene: TRBJ2-7; CDR3 protein: ASALLGTSGSYEQY
V gene: TRBV5-1; D gene: .; J gene: TRBJ2-3; CDR3 protein: ASSPQWGGDGDTQY
V gene: TRBV6-1; D gene: .; J gene: TRBJ2-1; CDR3 protein: ASREGTDNNEQF
V gene: TRBV2; D gene: TRBD1; J gene: TRBJ1-6; CDR3 protein: ASSETGTGGGSPLH
V gene: TRBV9; D gene: TRBD2; J gene: TRBJ2-1; CDR3 protein: ASSSRGEANNEQF
V gene: TRBV28; D gene: TRBD1; J gene: TRBJ1-1; CDR3 protein: ASSLEGARTEAF
V gene: TRBV5-1; D gene: .; J gene: TRBJ2-1; CDR3 protein: ASSLAETMGNEQF
V gene: TRBV19; D gene: .; J gene: TRBJ1-5; CDR3 protein: ASSIGFRGSNQPQH
V gene: TRBV7-2; D gene: .; J gene: TRBJ2-1; CDR3 protein: ASSLDREWGKF
V gene: TRBV11-3; D gene: .; J gene: TRBJ2-5; CDR3 protein: ASSLQETQY
V gene: TRBV6-5; D gene: .; J gene: TRBJ1-1; CDR3 protein: ASRRPSNTQDAF
V gene: TRBV19; D gene: .; J gene: TRBJ2-5; CDR3 protein: ASSMADWQTQY
V gene: TRBV6-1; D gene: .; J gene: TRBJ1-2; CDR3 protein: ASRPGTDYGYT
V gene: TRBV6-1; D gene: TRBD1; J gene: TRBJ1-2; CDR3 protein: ASSERGDRDGYT
V gene: TRBV29-1; D gene: .; J gene: TRBJ1-5; CDR3 protein: SVPTGSAGQPQH
V gene: TRBV5-1; D gene: .; J gene: TRBJ2-7; CDR3 protein: ASRQGASGGTYEQY
V gene: TRBV6-5; D gene: TRBD2; J gene: TRBJ2-1; CDR3 protein: ASSYTTSGSNEQF
V gene: TRBV6-5; D gene: .; J gene: TRBJ2-7; CDR3 protein: ASTETRRGEQY
V gene: TRBV30; D gene: .; J gene: TRBJ1-2; CDR3 protein: AWSVGYRAYGYT
V gene: TRBV5-1; D gene: .; J gene: TRBJ2-3; CDR3 protein: ASSLAGSARVTDTQY
V gene: TRBV11-3; D gene: .; J gene: TRBJ2-7; CDR3 protein: ASSPAGQTLYYEQY
V gene: TRBV19; D gene: .; J gene: TRBJ1-3; CDR3 protein: ASRGLGNTIY
V gene: TRBV4-1; D gene: TRBD2; J gene: TRBJ2-1; CDR3 protein: ASSQGVAGGYEQF
V gene: TRBV28; D gene: .; J gene: TRBJ2-3; CDR3 protein: ASTSGTDTQY
V gene: TRBV9; D gene: .; J gene: TRBJ2-7; CDR3 protein: ASSVDGSSYEQY
V gene: TRBV19; D gene: TRBD2; J gene: TRBJ2-1; CDR3 protein: ASENGRATNEQF
V gene: TRBV10-2; D gene: .; J gene: TRBJ2-7; CDR3 protein: ASSQGGRLEQY
V gene: TRBV27; D gene: .; J gene: TRBJ1-6; CDR3 protein: ASSLSRQDNSPLH
V gene: TRBV29-1; D gene: .; J gene: TRBJ1-2; CDR3 protein: SALTRDLRT
V gene: TRBV11-2; D gene: .; J gene: TRBJ2-1; CDR3 protein: ASSLDRVGREQF
V gene: TRBV11-3; D gene: TRBD2; J gene: TRBJ2-7; CDR3 protein: ASSLGLAGGTSGRGEQY
V gene: TRBV6-7; D gene: .; J gene: TRBJ2-3; CDR3 protein: ASSYLASTDTQY
V gene: TRBV6-1; D gene: .; J gene: TRBJ1-2; CDR3 protein: ASSAGSGDYGYT
V gene: TRBV4-1; D gene: .; J gene: TRBJ2-7; CDR3 protein: ASSQDPPPREQY
V gene: TRBV7-8; D gene: .; J gene: .; CDR3 protein: ASSLEGDSSYEQY
V gene: TRBV5-1; D gene: TRBD2; J gene: TRBJ2-1; CDR3 protein: ASSLLLSGSDYNEQF
V gene: TRBV4-1; D gene: .; J gene: TRBJ2-7; CDR3 protein: ASSQSPATYTYEQY
V gene: TRBV10-2; D gene: .; J gene: TRBJ2-5; CDR3 protein: ASSAVAGETQY
V gene: TRBV6-1; D gene: .; J gene: TRBJ1-3; CDR3 protein: ASRIQGRTGNTIY
V gene: TRBV11-3; D gene: .; J gene: TRBJ2-5; CDR3 protein: ASSLGGRKETQY
V gene: TRBV21-1; D gene: .; J gene: TRBJ1-1; CDR3 protein: ASSLDLTEAF
V gene: TRBV6-1; D gene: .; J gene: TRBJ1-2; CDR3 protein: ASSEAGRAGVGGYT
V gene: TRBV9; D gene: .; J gene: TRBJ1-4; CDR3 protein: ASSSRGFRDEKLF
V gene: TRBV5-1; D gene: .; J gene: TRBJ1-4; CDR3 protein: ASSPQTVGEKLF
V gene: TRBV5-1; D gene: TRBD2; J gene: TRBJ2-7; CDR3 protein: ASSLGASGQYEQY
V gene: TRBV7-6; D gene: .; J gene: TRBJ2-2; CDR3 protein: ASSPNTGELF
V gene: TRBV6-6; D gene: TRBD1; J gene: TRBJ1-4; CDR3 protein: ASSYSTGGREKLF
V gene: TRBV18; D gene: .; J gene: TRBJ2-1; CDR3 protein: ASSPPSGLLYNEQF
V gene: TRBV7-9; D gene: TRBD2; J gene: TRBJ2-4; CDR3 protein: ASSLVMSSGGAKNIQY